The 31 T cell receptor beta chains in this list originate from one sample, sequenced in a study of T cells in Graves' hyperthyroidism and ophthalmopathy. Amplification of TCR beta CDR3 regions was performed using RNA transcripts as template. When the TCR CDR3 underwent first-round RT-PCR, the HTBI primer set was used. TCRdb passed the multiplex PCR reads through MiXCR, listing each CDR3 protein once. The data hold approximately 370,000 distinct CDR3 sequences, with about 18% observed a single time. Material for sequencing was blood. The source of these receptors is a woman aged 25-40 years with Graves' hyperthyroidism that later progressed to Graves' ophthalmopathy.

This clonotype has at least ten counts. The rearrangement links TRBV6-1 to TRBJ2-2; no clear D. Trimming left V 2 bases short and J 3 bases short, with 7 bases between. The CDR3 is 14 amino acids. Germline values: CDR1 MNHNS, CDR2 SASEGT. CDR3 sequence: CASSESKYTGELFF. In DNA form, the CDR3 reads TGTGCCAGCAGTGAATCCAAATACACCGGGGAGCTGTTTTTT.

This clonotype was found many times. The chain couples TRBV12-3 or TRBV12-4 to TRBJ1-5; possibly TRBD1 for D (6 bases). Trimming removed 4 bases at V and 3 bases at J, with 19 bases between. The CDR3 covers 17 residues. The CDR3 is CASSSGVLGYLNQPQHF. The CDR3 DNA sequence: TGTGCCAGCAGTTCAGGGGTGTTGGGCTATCTCAATCAGCCCCAGCATTTT.

V gene TRBV11-2 combines with J gene TRBJ2-5, with D perhaps matching TRBD2 (5 bases). The CDR3 spans 14 residues. From germline, CDR1 is SGHAT and CDR2 FQNNGV. V shed 5 bases and J shed 2 bases, with 12 bases lying between them. This CDR3 reads CASSGSSGQETQYF. The CDR3 DNA reads TGTGCCAGCAGCGGGAGCAGCGGACAAGAGACCCAGTACTTC.

The chain uses TRBV2 and TRBJ1-6; D uncertain. Per germline, CDR1 SNHLY and CDR2 FYNNEI. The CDR3 consists of 18 residues. V lost 2 bases and J lost 7, with 21 bases in between. The CDR3 is CASSERWLRIGENSPLHF. CDR3 in DNA: TGTGCCAGCAGTGAAAGATGGTTGCGAATTGGGGAAAATTCACCCCTCCACTTT.

This clonotype has a handful of counts. The chain is built from TRBV5-1 and TRBJ1-4, with D possibly being TRBD1 (6 bases). Trimming stripped 1 base from V and 8 bases from J, with 15 bases between. This CDR3 contains 15 residues. Germline CDR1 SGHRS, CDR2 YFSETQ. The CDR3 nucleotides read TGCGCCAGCAGCTTGTACGGGCGTACAGGGGAAAAACTGTTTTTT. This sequence encodes CASSLYGRTGEKLFF.

This chain uses TRBV5-5 with TRBJ2-2; a possible D gene is TRBD1 (8 bases). The CDR3 spans 16 residues. V was clipped by 3 bases and J by 5 bases, with 17 bases between them. In germline, CDR1 is SGHKS, CDR2 YYEKEE (reference sequence). The CDR3 sequence is CASSSSTGGVTGELFF. In DNA form, the CDR3 reads TGTGCCAGCAGCTCGTCTACAGGGGGGGTGACCGGGGAGCTGTTTTTT.

This clonotype was detected many times. The chain links TRBV10-2 to TRBJ1-1; no definite D call. The ends were cut back, 6 bases at V and 1 base at J, with 9 bases in the middle. Germline CDR1 is WSHSY and CDR2 is SAAADI. The CDR3 runs 13 residues. CDR3 protein: CASSNRQNTEAFF. The DNA for the CDR3 is TGCGCCAGCAGCAATAGACAGAACACTGAAGCTTTCTTT.

As regards this clonotype: This may arise from a read error, as a much more abundant clone is one base away. In DNA, the CDR3 is TGTGCCAGCAGCCCTGAAGACAGGGCGAGGGAGCAGTACTTC. Protein product: CASSPEDRAREQYF. The chain couples TRBV3-1 to TRBJ2-7; 7 bases fit TRBD1. The junction had 10 bases not matched to a gene; V was cut back by 4 bases and J by 7 bases. The CDR3 length is 14 residues. CDR1 is LGHDT and CDR2 is YNNKEL in the germline V gene (reference sequence).

This clonotype was seen only a few times. A much larger clonotype is one base distant, so this may be a read error. In this CDR3 the conserved last residue, phenylalanine or tryptophan, is missing, so a read error is likely. J is TRBJ1-1 and V is TRBV6-2 or TRBV6-3, with unresolved D. Germline values: CDR1 MNHEY, CDR2 SVGEGT. The CDR3 loop spans 15 amino acids. V was pared by 2 bases and J by 5 bases, with 15 bases between. The CDR3: CASSYNGFRLTEAFL. Written as DNA, the CDR3 is TGTGCCAGCAGTTACAATGGCTTTCGGCTTACTGAAGCTTTCCTT.

This clonotype was recorded a few times. This may be a read error: a much more frequent sequence differs by one nucleotide. The chain uses TRBV27 and TRBJ2-1; TRBD1 matches at 7 bases. This CDR3 region has 15 residues. Per the germline V gene, CDR1 is MNHEY and CDR2 is SMNVEV (reference sequence). V lost 2 bases to trimming and J lost 2 bases; unmatched junction nucleotides: 3. The CDR3 spells CASSLDRVPYNEQFF. CDR3 DNA: TGTGCCAGCAGTTTAGACAGGGTCCCCTACAATGAGCAGTTCTTC.

This clonotype was recorded many times. The chain recombines TRBV20-1 with TRBJ2-7; a possible D gene is TRBD2 (5 bases). Germline V gives CDR1 DFQATT, CDR2 SNEGSKA (reference sequence). The CDR3 has 15 amino acids. The germline V and J ends were trimmed by 5 bases and 6 bases, with 23 bases remaining between them. The CDR3 DNA follows: TGCAGTGCTCCCAGAGGAGACGGGAAGAGGATCGAGCAGTACTTC. This gives the protein CSAPRGDGKRIEQYF.

This clonotype was seen at least ten times. The chain links TRBV28 to TRBJ1-2; D not resolved. Germline-derived CDR1 and CDR2 are MDHEN and SYDVKM. V shed 2 bases and J shed 7 bases, with 8 bases lying between them. CDR3 length: 12 amino acids. This CDR3 reads CASSLRGGGYTF. The CDR3 DNA reads as TGTGCCAGCAGTTTACGGGGAGGTGGCTACACCTTC.

This clonotype was observed at least ten times. The gene calls are TRBV24-1 and TRBJ2-2, with TRBD2 matching over 9 bases. Trimming at V came to 9 bases and at J to 6 bases, leaving 10 bases not matched to a gene. The germline V gene encodes CDR1 KGHDR and CDR2 SFDVKD. The CDR3 has 15 amino acids. The CDR3 DNA sequence: TGTGCCACCTCCGATAGCGGGAGTACCCCCGGGGAGCTGTTTTTT. Translating it yields CATSDSGSTPGELFF.

This clonotype was detected a few times. The V gene is TRBV29-1, the J gene TRBJ2-4, with D tentatively TRBD2 (6 bases). V was clipped by 8 bases and J by 8 bases, with 16 bases between them. The CDR3 runs 12 residues. Germline V gene data show CDR1 as SQVTM and CDR2 as ANQGSEA. Here the CDR3 reads CSTWEAGDIQYF. The CDR3 DNA reads as TGCAGCACCTGGGAGGCCGGTGACATTCAGTACTTC.

The table lists this clonotype with a few counts. The chain links TRBV29-1 to TRBJ2-3; D is possibly TRBD2 (6 bases). The V end was cut by 7 bases, the J end by 6 bases, with 11 bases between. The CDR3 is 11 amino acids. Germline V gives CDR1 SQVTM, CDR2 ANQGSEA. The CDR3 DNA follows: TGCAGCGGGGGACTGGGGGATACGCAGTATTTT. Its translation: CSGGLGDTQYF.

This rearrangement joins TRBV13 to TRBJ2-5, with D tentatively TRBD2 (5 bases). Per germline, CDR1 PRHDT and CDR2 FYEKMQ (reference sequence). This CDR3 contains 13 residues. V shed 3 bases and J shed 1 base, with 6 bases lying between them. CDR3 nucleotides: TGTGCCAGCAGCTTCCGGGGCCAAGAGACCCAGTACTTC. Translated, it gives CASSFRGQETQYF.

This clonotype was recorded many times. This chain joins TRBV28 and TRBJ2-5; perhaps D is TRBD1 or TRBD2 (7 bases each). The CDR3 is 14 amino acids. Germline V gives CDR1 MDHEN, CDR2 SYDVKM. The V and J ends lost 6 bases and 1 base respectively, with 12 bases between them. The CDR3 here is CASRSGTVQETQYF. In DNA, the CDR3 is TGTGCCAGCAGAAGCGGGACAGTCCAAGAGACCCAGTACTTC.

Only a few counts were recorded for this clonotype. J is TRBJ2-1 and V is TRBV6-1; a weak D match, TRBD2 (6 bases). Germline-derived CDR1 and CDR2 are MNHNS and SASEGT. The CDR3 has 15 amino acids. V shed 5 bases and J shed 4 bases, with 15 bases lying between them. Here the CDR3 DNA reads TGTGCCAGCAGTTCAATGGGGGACTTATACAATGAGCAGTTCTTC. It encodes CASSSMGDLYNEQFF.

As regards this clonotype: A much larger clonotype is one base distant, so this may be a read error. The rearrangement uses TRBV5-6 and TRBJ1-5, with no clear D. With 4 bases removed from V and 4 bases from J, the gap between germline ends came to 15 bases. Germline V gene sequence: CDR1 SGHDT, CDR2 YYEEEE. There are 15 residues in the CDR3. The CDR3 region is CASSIGRSPNQPQHF. For the CDR3, the DNA is TGTGCCAGCAGCATCGGACGGTCCCCAAATCAGCCCCAGCATTTT.

This clonotype came up a few times. This chain links TRBV7-9 with TRBJ2-5, with TRBD1 matching over 11 bases. CDR3 size: 15 residues. Germline loops: CDR1 SEHNR, CDR2 FQNEAQ (reference sequence). The V gene end was trimmed by 6 bases and the J gene end by 2 bases; junction bases not matched to a gene: 5. This CDR3 is CASSRDRGFQETQYF. Written as DNA, the CDR3 is TGTGCCAGCAGTCGGGACAGGGGGTTTCAAGAGACCCAGTACTTC. Full variable domain (remainder filled in from reference TRBV7-9 and TRBJ2-5): DTGVSQNPRHKITKRGQNVTFRCDPISEHNRLYWYRQTLGQGPEFLTYFQNEAQLEKSRLLSDRFSAERPKGSFSTLEIQRTEQGDSAMYLCASSRDRGFQETQYFGPGTRLLVL.

This clonotype was observed at least ten times. The rearrangement links TRBV3-1 to TRBJ2-7; D call uncertain. In germline, CDR1 is LGHDT, CDR2 YNNKEL (reference sequence). V gave up 1 base and J gave up 1 base, with 11 bases separating them. The CDR3 extends over 15 amino acids. This CDR3 is CASSQGRLGSYEQYF. In nucleotides, the CDR3 is TGTGCCAGCAGCCAAGGCCGGCTAGGTTCCTACGAGCAGTACTTC.

In its sample, this clonotype was seen many times. In nucleotides, the CDR3 is TGTGCCAGCAGAGTAAAAGAAGAAAACACCATATATTTT. Translated, it gives CASRVKEENTIYF. The chain couples TRBV12-3 or TRBV12-4 to TRBJ1-3; D is undetermined. CDR3 size: 13 residues. V was cut by 6 bases and J by 6 bases, with 12 bases left in between.

In regard to this clonotype: A much larger clone differs from this one at a single base, so this may be a read error. V usage is TRBV4-1 and J usage is TRBJ1-1, with unresolved D. Germline CDR1 reads MGHRA; CDR2 reads YSYEKL. The CDR3 runs 15 residues. The CDR3 DNA reads as TGCGCCAGCGGGAGGGAACCCCAACAAAACACTGGAGCTTTCTTT. Residues: CASGREPQQNTGAFF.

This clonotype occurred many times. This sequence joins TRBV27 and TRBJ2-7; TRBD2 matches at 11 bases. CDR3 length: 15 residues. V dropped 5 bases and J dropped 0; count of bases not matched to a gene: 3. The V gene's germline CDR1 is MNHEY and CDR2 SMNVEV (reference sequence). Here the CDR3 reads CASSLSGGASYEQYF. The CDR3 DNA reads as TGTGCCAGCAGTCTTAGCGGGGGGGCCTCCTACGAGCAGTACTTC.

The genes are TRBV19 and TRBJ2-7; no firm D call. Germline loops: CDR1 LNHDA, CDR2 SQIVND (reference sequence). V lost 1 base, J lost 3 bases, and 13 bases lay in between. The CDR3 is 15 residues long. CDR3 amino acids: CASSIAADPFYEQYF. CDR3 nucleotide sequence: TGTGCCAGTAGTATAGCGGCGGACCCCTTCTACGAGCAGTACTTC.

V and J are TRBV7-8 and TRBJ2-7; 8 positions match TRBD1. The CDR3 is made up of 15 amino acids. Losses at the gene ends were 5 bases for V and 0 bases for J; bases not matched to a gene: 6. The germline V gene encodes CDR1 SGHVS and CDR2 FQNEAQ. CDR3 residues: CASSLRTGSSYEQYF. CDR3 bases: TGTGCCAGCAGCCTCCGGACAGGGAGCTCCTACGAGCAGTACTTC. Filled out from reference TRBV7-8 and TRBJ2-7, the complete variable domain reads GAGVSQSPRYKVAKRGQDVALRCDPISGHVSLFWYQQALGQGPEFLTYFQNEAQLDKSGLPSDRFFAERPEGSVSTLKIQRTQQEDSAVYLCASSLRTGSSYEQYFGPGTRLTVT.

In its sample, this clonotype was seen many times. The rearrangement links TRBV10-3 to TRBJ1-3; the D is unclear. The CDR3 is made up of 14 amino acids. V lost 0 bases to trimming and J lost 4 bases, with 7 bases between them. From germline, CDR1 is ENHRY and CDR2 SYGVKD. The CDR3 DNA reads TGTGCCATCAGTGAGTCTCGGCAGGGAAACACCATATATTTT. It specifies CAISESRQGNTIYF.

This clonotype was observed at least ten times. This rearrangement joins TRBV11-1 to TRBJ1-1, with D unresolved. The CDR3 totals 13 residues. In germline, CDR1 is SGHAT, CDR2 FQDESV (reference sequence). V was clipped by 3 bases and J by 11 bases, with 16 bases between them. CDR3 nucleotides: TGTGCCAGCAGCTTGAGTAATGCAGCTGTGGCTTTCTTT. It is translated as CASSLSNAAVAFF. Variable domain in full (rest from reference TRBV11-1 and TRBJ1-1): EAEVAQSPRYKITEKSQAVAFWCDPISGHATLYWYRQILGQGPELLVQFQDESVVDDSQLPKDRFSAERLKGVDSTLKIQPAELGDSAMYLCASSLSNAAVAFFGQGTRLTVV.

This clonotype showed up many times. The gene calls are TRBV6-5 and TRBJ2-2; D may be TRBD2 (7 bases). V dropped 0 bases and J dropped 6 bases, with 11 bases sitting between them. This CDR3 has 15 residues. Looked up from germline, CDR1 is MNHEY and CDR2 is SVGAGI. In DNA, the CDR3 is TGTGCCAGCAGTTACTCCCGGGGGGCGTCCGGGGAGCTGTTTTTT. Translation: CASSYSRGASGELFF.

The chain links TRBV7-2 to TRBJ1-4; 12 bases map to TRBD1. This CDR3 has 15 residues. Trimming cost V 2 bases and J 9 bases; bases outside gene matches: 4. Germline loops: CDR1 SGHTA, CDR2 FQGNSA. The CDR3 DNA reads as TGTGCCAGCAGCTTAAGTGGGACAGGGGGCCAAAAACTGTTTTTT. As protein: CASSLSGTGGQKLFF.

This clonotype was recorded many times. The CDR3 loop is CASSSRQGVLSGNTIYF. DNA of the CDR3: TGTGCCAGCAGTTCCAGACAGGGGGTTCTTTCTGGAAACACCATATATTTT. The chain combines TRBV27 with TRBJ1-3, with 9 bases that match TRBD1. The CDR3 totals 17 residues. Losses at the gene ends were 4 bases for V and 1 base for J; bases not matched to a gene: 8. CDR1 is MNHEY, CDR2 SMNVEV, per germline (reference sequence).